Shown below are 16 T cell receptor beta chains from a single sample sequenced in a study of blood T cell repertoires in COVID-19. Sequencing was performed with immunoSEQ multiplex PCR; in TCRdb, only in-frame clones are kept and a portion is missing. The table has about 91,000 clones, roughly 87% seen once; the top ten hold about 4.2%. The sequencing sample was made of peripheral blood. The receptors derive from a man aged 65 to 85 with acute or convalescent COVID-19.

The chain employs TRBV3-1 (or the pseudogene TRBV3-2) and TRBJ1-2; D unclear. The CDR3 consists of 14 residues. V shed 0 bases and J shed 6 bases, with 11 bases lying between them. Looked up from germline, CDR1 is LGHDT and CDR2 is YNNKEL (reference sequence). Written as DNA, the CDR3 is TGTGCCAGCAGCCAAGATAGCCGGCGCCATGGCTACACCTTC. This codes for CASSQDSRRHGYTF.

The V call is TRBV7-2, the J call TRBJ1-5, with a tentative D call TRBD1 (5 bases). The CDR3 loop spans 12 amino acids. Germline V gives CDR1 SGHTA, CDR2 FQGNSA. With 4 bases removed from V and 11 bases from J, the gap between germline ends came to 12 bases. The CDR3 here is CASSSYPGAQHF. CDR3 DNA: TGTGCCAGCAGCTCCTACCCGGGGGCCCAGCATTTT.

The chain employs TRBV5-1 and TRBJ1-2; TRBD1 matches 9 bases. In germline, CDR1 is SGHRS, CDR2 YFSETQ. The CDR3 is made up of 14 amino acids. The V gene end was trimmed by 4 bases and the J gene end by 6 bases; junction bases not matched to a gene: 7. CDR3 bases: TGCGCCAGCAGCATGGGACAGGGTATGGATGGCTACACCTTC. Its protein is CASSMGQGMDGYTF.

This clone was seen just once. This chain joins TRBV4-2 and TRBJ1-2, with 7 nucleotides matching TRBD1. The germline gives CDR1 LGHNA, CDR2 YNFKEQ. V was pared by 3 bases and J by 7 bases, with 11 bases of the junction left unmatched. The CDR3 is 15 residues long. The CDR3: CASSQFRDSTVGYTF. The DNA for the CDR3 is TGTGCCAGCAGCCAGTTCCGGGACAGTACTGTTGGCTACACCTTC.

The chain joins TRBV18 to TRBJ1-3; the match to TRBD1 covers 7 bases. V shed 2 bases and J 0 bases; nucleotides not matched to a gene: 4. The germline gives CDR1 KGHSH, CDR2 LQKENI. CDR3 length: 16 residues. CDR3 in DNA: TGTGCCAGCTCACCATTGGGGACAGCCTCTGGAAACACCATATATTTT. Its protein is CASSPLGTASGNTIYF.

This clone was observed a few times. The chain uses TRBV4-1 and TRBJ1-2; D is undetermined. The CDR3 is 16 amino acids. With 1 base removed from V and 3 bases from J, the gap between germline ends came to 15 bases. From germline, CDR1 is MGHRA and CDR2 YSYEKL. Here the CDR3 reads CASSQGRSSGDYGYTF. DNA of the CDR3: TGCGCCAGCAGCCAAGGACGAAGTTCTGGAGACTATGGCTACACCTTC.

CDR3 nucleotide sequence: TGTGCCAGCAGTGACTCCCTAGCTGGGGCCAACGTCCTGACTTTC. This codes for CASSDSLAGANVLTF. V usage is TRBV6-4 and J usage is TRBJ2-6; no reliable D call. V was cut by 0 bases and J by 2 bases, with 5 bases left in between. This CDR3 comprises 15 residues. Germline loops: CDR1 MRHNA, CDR2 SNTAGT.

The chain links TRBV25-1 to TRBJ2-1; no clear D. The CDR3 totals 16 residues. Germline CDR1 MGHDK, CDR2 SYGVNS. The germline V and J ends were trimmed by 3 bases and 8 bases, with 20 bases remaining between them. CDR3 sequence: CASSDPSYDRQDEQFF. DNA for the CDR3: TGTGCCAGCAGTGACCCTTCGTACGACCGGCAGGATGAGCAGTTCTTC.

By share, this clone counts as medium-sized. A read error may account for a junction end that differs from germline. CDR3 coding DNA: TGCGCCAGCAGTCGACAGAGCACTCAGCCCCAGCATTTT. Protein product: CASSRQSTQPQHF. The J gene is TRBJ1-5, the V gene TRBV10-2; weak D call: TRBD1 (5 bases). The CDR3 covers 13 residues. Germline loops: CDR1 WSHSY, CDR2 SAAADI.

The chain employs TRBV2 and TRBJ1-1; a possible D gene is TRBD1 (6 bases). From germline, CDR1 is SNHLY and CDR2 FYNNEI. The CDR3 length is 13 residues. Trimming removed 5 bases from V and 3 bases from J, with 10 bases in between. CDR3 nucleotides: TGTGCCAGCAGTATACAGGGTTACACTGAAGCTTTCTTT. Translation: CASSIQGYTEAFF.

The chain recombines TRBV10-3 with TRBJ1-5; perhaps TRBD1 as D (6 bases). Per the germline V gene, CDR1 is ENHRY and CDR2 is SYGVKD. CDR3 length: 15 amino acids. The germline V and J ends were trimmed by 6 bases and 4 bases, with 16 bases remaining between them. The CDR3 DNA follows: TGTGCCATCAGCCCGGCGGGGGCCCGAAATCAGCCCCAGCATTTT. This encodes CAISPAGARNQPQHF.

CDR3: CASSHTDTQYF. The CDR3 DNA sequence: TGTGCCAGCAGCCACACAGATACGCAGTATTTT. The V and J genes are TRBV5-4 and TRBJ2-3; D ambiguous. The V end lost 4 bases, the J end lost 2 bases, and 2 bases lay between the germline ends. Germline CDR1 is SGHNT and CDR2 is YYREEE (reference sequence). The CDR3 is 11 amino acids.

V usage is TRBV18 and J usage is TRBJ2-1, with 8 bases lining up with TRBD1. V shed 5 bases and J 6 bases; nucleotides not matched to a gene: 6. CDR3 size: 14 residues. Germline V gene data show CDR1 as KGHSH and CDR2 as LQKENI. The CDR3 DNA is TGTGCCAGCTCAGTGGACAGGGTAGGCAATGAGCAGTTCTTC. This sequence encodes CASSVDRVGNEQFF.

This clone is a singleton in its sample. The chain is built from TRBV10-2 and TRBJ1-1, with no clear D. V shed 4 bases and J shed 2 bases, with 8 bases lying between them. The CDR3 is 13 amino acids. CDR1 is WSHSY, CDR2 SAAADI, per germline. The CDR3 reads CASSAYRNTEAFF. DNA for the CDR3: TGCGCCAGCAGTGCATACAGAAACACTGAAGCTTTCTTT.

This rearrangement joins TRBV3-1 (or the pseudogene TRBV3-2) to TRBJ2-2; D remains unclear. Germline V gene data show CDR1 as LGHDT and CDR2 as YNNKEL (reference sequence). Trimming cost V 4 bases and J 2 bases, with 8 bases left between them. This CDR3 has 14 residues. The CDR3: CASSLGFNTGELFF. In DNA form, the CDR3 reads TGTGCCAGCAGCCTGGGCTTTAACACCGGGGAGCTGTTTTTT.

This chain connects TRBV11-2 to TRBJ1-3; 7 bases map to TRBD1. The germline V gene has CDR1 SGHAT and CDR2 FQNNGV. Unmatched junction bases numbered 12, after V lost 1 base and J lost 0 bases. The CDR3 is 19 amino acids. CDR3 loop: CASSLVRQGPKSSGNTIYF. The CDR3 DNA follows: TGTGCCAGCAGCTTAGTCAGACAGGGTCCAAAGAGCTCTGGAAACACCATATATTTT. Complete variable domain (other parts from reference TRBV11-2 and TRBJ1-3): EAGVAQSPRYKIIEKRQSVAFWCNPISGHATLYWYQQILGQGPKLLIQFQNNGVVDDSQLPKDRFSAERLKGVDSTLKIQPAKLEDSAVYLCASSLVRQGPKSSGNTIYFGEGSWLTVV.